This TCR beta chain was observed in a study of blood T cell repertoires in COVID-19. Some clones are missing from TCRdb's copy, which holds only in-frame ones; the method was immunoSEQ multiplex PCR. The sample shows under 300,000 clones, more than 85% of them seen only once. CDR3 size: 16 residues. J was trimmed by 8 bases and V by 3 bases; bases with no gene match: 9. Germline-derived CDR1 and CDR2 are LGHDT and YNNKEL (reference sequence). The source of this sequence is a man aged 18 to 30 with active or convalescent COVID-19. The sequencing input was peripheral blood. The rearrangement joins TRBV3-1 (or the pseudogene TRBV3-2) to TRBJ1-6; TRBD1 matches 8 bases. The CDR3 reads CASSQNIGTGDSPLHF. The CDR3, as DNA: TGTGCCAGCAGCCAGAACATCGGGACAGGAGATTCACCCCTCCACTTT.